The source of this T cell receptor beta chain is a study of blood T cell repertoires in COVID-19. On the study more broadly: In each case, the material was cDNA or gDNA derived from T cells, B-cell-depleted T cells, or PBMCs.

Profiling relied on immunoSEQ multiplex PCR, and the TCRdb table lists in-frame clones only, not all of them. The profile shows hundreds of thousands of clones, about 90% of them singletons. Trimming took 5 bases from V and 8 from J; bases not matched to a gene: 5. The CDR3 consists of 13 residues. Per the germline V gene, CDR1 is SEHNR and CDR2 is FQNEAQ (reference sequence). Adults between roughly 18 and 95 years of age took part from fewer than 30 US areas. This sequence was found in a woman aged 45-59 years with acute COVID-19. The V and J genes are TRBV7-9 and TRBJ1-2; 10 bases map to TRBD1. Material for sequencing was PBMCs or T cells enriched from blood (not recorded which). The CDR3 region is CASSPGQGRGYTF. The DNA for the CDR3 is TGTGCCAGCAGCCCGGGACAGGGGAGAGGCTACACCTTC.